This T cell receptor (beta chain) stems from a study of blood T cell repertoires in COVID-19. Under the authors' procedure: Quantification of nucleated cells was approximated via reference gene primer amplification. Sequencing was performed with immunoSEQ multiplex PCR; in TCRdb, only in-frame clones are kept and a portion is missing. Clone size and V and J calls were adopted from that table, with D and trimming inferred from the DNA. The sample includes 52,000 or so clones, about 90% seen only once; the top ten take around 3%. This clone was seen once. The sequence came from a human donor in a cohort sampled during active COVID-19. The sample comprised peripheral blood.

The CDR3 protein is CASSQEIQGNEQFF. CDR3 nucleotides: TGCGCCAGCAGCCAAGAAATCCAGGGAAATGAGCAGTTCTTC. This chain joins TRBV4-1 and TRBJ2-1, with a possible D match to TRBD1 (5 bases). There are 14 residues in the CDR3. The V end was cut by 0 bases, the J end by 7 bases, with 10 bases between. CDR1 is MGHRA, CDR2 YSYEKL, per germline.